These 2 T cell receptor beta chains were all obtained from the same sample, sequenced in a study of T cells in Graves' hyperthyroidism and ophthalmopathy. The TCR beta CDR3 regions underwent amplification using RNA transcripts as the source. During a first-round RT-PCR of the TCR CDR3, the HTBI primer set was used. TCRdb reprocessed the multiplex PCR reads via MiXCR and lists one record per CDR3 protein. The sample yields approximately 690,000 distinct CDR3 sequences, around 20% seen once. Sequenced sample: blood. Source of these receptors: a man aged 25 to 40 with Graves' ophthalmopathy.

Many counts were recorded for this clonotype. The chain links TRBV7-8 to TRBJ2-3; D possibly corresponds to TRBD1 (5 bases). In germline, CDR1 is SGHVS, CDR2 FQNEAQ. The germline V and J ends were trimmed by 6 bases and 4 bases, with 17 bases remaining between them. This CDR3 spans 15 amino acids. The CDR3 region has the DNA TGTGCCAGCAGTGAATTAGGGGTCCCTCCAGATACGCAGTATTTT. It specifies CASSELGVPPDTQYF.

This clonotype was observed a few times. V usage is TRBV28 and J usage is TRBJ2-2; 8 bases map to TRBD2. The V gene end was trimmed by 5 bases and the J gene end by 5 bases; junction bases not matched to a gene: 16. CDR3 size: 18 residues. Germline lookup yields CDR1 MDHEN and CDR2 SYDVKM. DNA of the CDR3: TGTGCCAGCAGTCCTATTCCCCCGGGACTAGTGGGGACCGGGGAGCTGTTTTTT. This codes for CASSPIPPGLVGTGELFF.